This T cell receptor (beta chain) was sequenced for a study of blood T cell repertoires in COVID-19. Across the whole study: COVID-19 samples, acute and convalescent, were from the United States, Italy and Spain.

Some clones are missing from TCRdb's copy, which holds only in-frame ones; the method was immunoSEQ multiplex PCR. The sample has 350,000 to 400,000 clones; 86% are singletons. Germline V CDR1 and CDR2: SGHVS, FNYEAQ. The V and J ends lost 1 base and 2 bases, in that order; junction bases with no gene match: 8. This CDR3 is 17 amino acids long. Sequences were obtained from peripheral blood. This receptor was obtained from a woman aged 55-70 years with COVID-19, enrolled during active disease. The chain links TRBV7-6 to TRBJ2-5; 9 bases line up with TRBD1. The CDR3 is CASSLEPGQGGQETQYF. CDR3 nucleotide sequence: TGTGCCAGCAGCTTAGAACCGGGACAGGGAGGGCAAGAGACCCAGTACTTC.